Listed below are T cell receptor beta chains from one sample, sequenced in a study of blood T cell repertoires in COVID-19. Sequencing used immunoSEQ multiplex PCR; TCRdb keeps in-frame clones, though not all of them. The data hold approximately 44,000 clones, with 70% to 90% observed a single time. The sequencing input was peripheral blood. These receptors came from a man in his 60s with acute or convalescent COVID-19. The conserved cysteine and the conserved F or W are not part of the CDR3 here. The order of the fields is CDR3 protein, clone size, J gene, V gene. Rows may omit the clone size; those that give it use once, few, many or a size class.

cdr3_aa: ASSLVGWGALL; clone_size: few; j_call: TRBJ2-7; v_call: TRBV11-2
cdr3_aa: SASREAGNTIY; clone_size: .; j_call: TRBJ1-3; v_call: TRBV20-1
cdr3_aa: ASSLQGMSNQPQH; clone_size: .; j_call: TRBJ1-5; v_call: TRBV7-2
cdr3_aa: AIRPSGGTYEQY; clone_size: .; j_call: TRBJ2-7; v_call: TRBV10-3
cdr3_aa: ASSPSAYEQY; clone_size: .; j_call: TRBJ2-7; v_call: TRBV27
cdr3_aa: ASSQEGTANTEAF; clone_size: .; j_call: TRBJ1-1; v_call: TRBV4-3
cdr3_aa: ASSSRGNQPQH; clone_size: few; j_call: TRBJ1-5; v_call: TRBV6-2/TRBV6-3
cdr3_aa: ASSSAGPGNTIY; clone_size: .; j_call: TRBJ1-3; v_call: TRBV5-1
cdr3_aa: ASRPERGGYNEQF; clone_size: .; j_call: TRBJ2-1; v_call: TRBV5-8
cdr3_aa: ASSLHGQGAFQPQH; clone_size: .; j_call: TRBJ1-5; v_call: TRBV6-2/TRBV6-3
cdr3_aa: ASSYPSGGRTDTQY; clone_size: .; j_call: TRBJ2-3; v_call: TRBV6-6
cdr3_aa: ASSQQTGLNEKLF; clone_size: .; j_call: TRBJ1-4; v_call: TRBV16
cdr3_aa: ASSVRRFDEQY; clone_size: .; j_call: TRBJ2-7; v_call: TRBV5-8
cdr3_aa: ASSRVTGSNQPQH; clone_size: .; j_call: TRBJ1-5; v_call: TRBV4-3
cdr3_aa: AIRGSDSGYT; clone_size: .; j_call: TRBJ1-2; v_call: TRBV10-3
cdr3_aa: ASMGLAGESSSYNEQF; clone_size: .; j_call: TRBJ2-1; v_call: TRBV27
cdr3_aa: ASSLILGGWDRAVGTQY; clone_size: .; j_call: TRBJ2-5; v_call: TRBV28
cdr3_aa: ASSLGQLNQPQH; clone_size: .; j_call: TRBJ1-5; v_call: TRBV27
cdr3_aa: ASSLEGQAFRDTQY; clone_size: .; j_call: TRBJ2-3; v_call: TRBV5-6
cdr3_aa: AITQTKGSYHSYT; clone_size: .; j_call: TRBJ1-2; v_call: TRBV10-3
cdr3_aa: ASSRLGLGTDTQY; clone_size: .; j_call: TRBJ2-3; v_call: TRBV6-2/TRBV6-3
cdr3_aa: ASSLLPPGQGGMNTEAF; clone_size: .; j_call: TRBJ1-1; v_call: TRBV11-2
cdr3_aa: ASSSPGQITYGYT; clone_size: .; j_call: TRBJ1-2; v_call: TRBV7-6
cdr3_aa: ASSEGGNYGYT; clone_size: once; j_call: TRBJ1-2; v_call: TRBV2
cdr3_aa: ASSVIAGGTDTQY; clone_size: .; j_call: TRBJ2-3; v_call: TRBV6-4
cdr3_aa: ASSLGGTIY; clone_size: .; j_call: TRBJ1-3; v_call: TRBV6-2/TRBV6-3
cdr3_aa: ASSRKEQGYSPLH; clone_size: .; j_call: TRBJ1-6; v_call: TRBV4-3
cdr3_aa: ASSLAVTGPSTDTQY; clone_size: few; j_call: TRBJ2-3; v_call: TRBV7-9
cdr3_aa: ASSPSGWIEAF; clone_size: few; j_call: TRBJ1-1; v_call: TRBV3-1/TRBV3-2